This T cell receptor beta chain was sequenced for a study of shared clonotypes between healthy human individuals. The donor cohort consisted entirely of Caucasian adults residing in Nashville, Tennessee. The repertoire was sequenced with immunoSEQ multiplex PCR; TCRdb's copy has only in-frame clones and lacks some. Of millions of clones in the sample, 85% to 95% were seen once. Germline V gene data show CDR1 as SGHRS and CDR2 as YFSETQ. CDR3 length equals 15 residues. V dropped 0 bases and J dropped 5 bases, with 14 bases sitting between them. This sequence was found in a man between 18 and 29 years old in good health. The sample taken for sequencing was naive CD4+ T cells sorted from blood. The subset was: CD45RA+ positively selected. V usage is TRBV5-1 and J usage is TRBJ2-5; a weak D match, TRBD1 (5 bases). The CDR3 sequence: CASSLVAGMMETQYF. CDR3 sequence (DNA): TGCGCCAGCAGCTTGGTCGCAGGGATGATGGAGACCCAGTACTTC.